Described below is a single T cell receptor beta chain sequence and its context. The antigen is not known. Distinct nucleotide sequences in the sample also encode this CDR3. CD45RO-negative CD8 cells positively selected for CCR7 made up the naive population, which excluded terminally differentiated effector memory CD45RA+ cells. This sample was taken from a study of shared clonotypes between healthy human individuals. CDR1 and CDR2 (germline): MGHRA, YSYEKL. With 2 bases removed from V and 2 bases from J, the gap between germline ends came to 12 bases. The CDR3 totals 15 residues. Once extracted for a subset, genomic DNA was divided evenly among several immunoSEQ plates. The protocol was immunoSEQ multiplex PCR, while the TCRdb copy is restricted to in-frame clones and leaves out a portion. Among around 2,000,000 clones listed, roughly 95% were seen once. Study outcomes and limitations: Across a few donors, naive CD4 shared 5% to 6.5%, naive CD8 more than 3%, memory CD4 more than 2%, memory CD8 around 0.42%. There were few donors, and this limited the genetic and exposure-history diversity represented. How much donors shared clonotypes was expected to be affected by sequencing depth.

The chain employs TRBV4-1 and TRBJ1-1, with D maybe TRBD1 (6 bases). The clonotype comes from a man in his late teens or twenties in good health. Sequencing was performed on naive CD8+ T cells sorted from blood. In nucleotides, the CDR3 is TGCGCCAGCAGCCAAAAGGACAGCTTAAACACTGAAGCTTTCTTT. This sequence encodes CASSQKDSLNTEAFF.